Listed below are T cell receptor beta chains from one sample, sequenced in a study of T cell clonotyping in hematopoietic cell transplantation. Clones were sequenced by immunoSEQ multiplex PCR, and TCRdb holds only the in-frame ones, with some missing. Among more than 12,000 clones listed, about three fifths were seen once. Material: PBMCs. Every receptor here comes from a human donor who either received an allogeneic hematopoietic cell transplant for a myeloid malignancy or was a related donor (not recorded which). Some clones in this sample may be carry-over from other donors' samples. The CDR3 runs from the conserved cysteine through the conserved F or W. A D gene is named only where the DNA matches it firmly. Expanded clones are given a class, and other clones once, few, many or no size at all.

V	D	J	size	CDR3	DNA
TRBV19	NA	TRBJ1-5	NA	CASSILDTGNQPQHF	TGTGCCAGTAGTATTTTGGATACCGGCAATCAGCCCCAGCATTTT
TRBV30	NA	TRBJ1-5	NA	CAWSAGIGQPQHF	TGTGCCTGGAGTGCAGGGATTGGTCAGCCCCAGCATTTT
TRBV4-1	NA	TRBJ2-7	few	CASSQEGRGYEQYF	TGCGCCAGCAGCCAAGAAGGAAGAGGGTACGAGCAGTACTTC
TRBV27	NA	TRBJ1-1	few	CASSLTPGMWTEAFF	TGTGCCAGCAGCCTGACTCCAGGGATGTGGACTGAAGCTTTCTTT
TRBV11-3	TRBD2	TRBJ2-1	NA	CASSQWTSGTHNEQFF	TGTGCCAGCAGCCAATGGACTAGCGGAACCCACAATGAGCAGTTCTTC
TRBV27	NA	TRBJ2-2	NA	CASSDAFPGNTGELFF	TGTGCCAGCAGCGATGCGTTTCCGGGGAACACCGGGGAGCTGTTTTTT
TRBV7-8	NA	TRBJ1-2	NA	CASSLGAGYGYTF	TGTGCCAGCAGCTTAGGGGCAGGTTATGGCTACACCTTC
TRBV27	NA	TRBJ1-2	NA	CASSLGAGTFLNGYTF	TGTGCCAGCAGTTTAGGGGCAGGCACGTTTCTTAATGGCTACACCTTC
TRBV30	NA	TRBJ2-3	NA	CAWSPNAGLYF	TGTGCCTGGAGCCCAAACGCGGGCTTATATTTT
TRBV6-5	TRBD2	TRBJ2-5	NA	CASSYWAGDQETQYF	TGTGCCAGCAGTTACTGGGCGGGGGACCAAGAGACCCAGTACTTC
TRBV29-1	NA	TRBJ1-2	few	CSVEGGGGYGYTF	TGCAGCGTTGAAGGGGGGGGAGGCTATGGCTACACCTTC
TRBV30	NA	TRBJ2-2	NA	CAWSVNGLPLFF	TGTGCCTGGAGTGTAAACGGACTCCCGCTGTTTTTT
TRBV6-5	TRBD1	TRBJ2-5	once	CASSLGTVTGETQYF	TGTGCCAGCAGCCTCGGGACAGTCACGGGGGAGACCCAGTACTTC
TRBV10-3	TRBD2	TRBJ2-7	NA	CAISGGTSGYEQYF	TGTGCCATCAGTGGGGGGACTAGCGGCTACGAGCAGTACTTC
TRBV6-5	TRBD1	TRBJ2-7	NA	CASSYRQGQGKDEQYF	TGTGCCAGCAGTTACCGCCAGGGACAGGGGAAAGACGAGCAGTACTTC
TRBV7-2	NA	TRBJ1-2	NA	CASSRRDGYGYTF	TGTGCCAGCAGCCGAAGGGATGGCTATGGCTACACCTTC
TRBV29-1	NA	TRBJ1-2	few	CSVGGPEGYTF	TGCAGCGTTGGGGGGCCGGAGGGCTACACCTTC
TRBV6-7	TRBD1	TRBJ1-3	NA	CASSYSGDRPIGQRGFF	TGTGCCAGCAGTTACTCCGGGGACAGGCCTATCGGTCAACGTGGCTTTTTC
TRBV25-1	NA	TRBJ2-7	NA	CASSEPKGFEQYF	TGTGCCAGCAGTGAGCCCAAGGGATTCGAGCAGTACTTC
TRBV7-7	TRBD1	TRBJ2-2	NA	CASSSTQGVTGELFF	TGTGCTAGCAGCTCCACCCAGGGGGTCACCGGGGAGCTGTTTTTT
TRBV7-2	TRBD2	TRBJ2-3	NA	CASSFLGLTDTQYF	TGTGCCAGCAGCTTCCTGGGACTAACAGATACGCAGTATTTT
TRBV5-1	TRBD1	TRBJ1-1	NA	CASSKLGQENTEAFF	TGCGCCAGCAGCAAGTTGGGACAGGAGAACACTGAAGCTTTCTTT
TRBV30	NA	TRBJ1-3	NA	CAWGHGYGNTIYF	TGTGCCTGGGGACACGGATATGGAAACACCATATATTTT
TRBV4-2	NA	TRBJ2-7	NA	CASSSGDSVTYYEQYF	TGTGCCAGCAGCTCGGGGGACAGCGTGACATACTACGAGCAGTACTTC
TRBV9	NA	TRBJ2-5	few	CASSSGSQETQYF	TGTGCCAGCAGCTCGGGGAGTCAAGAGACCCAGTACTTC